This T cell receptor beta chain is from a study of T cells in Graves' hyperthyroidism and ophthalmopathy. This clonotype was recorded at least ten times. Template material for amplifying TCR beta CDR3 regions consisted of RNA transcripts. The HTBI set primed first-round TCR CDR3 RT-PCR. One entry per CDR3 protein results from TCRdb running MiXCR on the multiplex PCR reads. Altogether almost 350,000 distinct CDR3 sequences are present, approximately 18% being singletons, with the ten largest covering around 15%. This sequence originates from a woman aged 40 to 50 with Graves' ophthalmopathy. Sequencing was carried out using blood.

Here the CDR3 reads CASSIRAWTTPNSPLHF. DNA of the CDR3: TGTGCCAGTAGTATCCGCGCCTGGACAACACCTAATTCACCCCTCCACTTT. This chain joins TRBV19 and TRBJ1-6; TRBD1 might be the D (5 bases). The CDR3 totals 17 residues. Germline V gene lookup returns CDR1 LNHDA and CDR2 SQIVND (reference sequence). Deletions cut 3 bases from V and 6 bases from J, with 18 bases between.